The 27 T cell receptor beta chains below were found in one sample sequenced in a study of blood T cell repertoires in COVID-19. TCRdb keeps only in-frame clones here, not all; method: immunoSEQ multiplex PCR. The sample contains roughly 120,000 clones, roughly nine tenths of which appear only once. Sequenced sample: peripheral blood. The receptors stem from a man aged 70-80 years who had recovered from COVID-19.

The chain uses TRBV2 and TRBJ2-2, with 12 nucleotides matching TRBD2. This CDR3 is built from 18 residues. Germline CDR1 reads SNHLY; CDR2 reads FYNNEI. Unmatched junction bases numbered 5, after V lost 1 base and J lost 2 bases. CDR3 residues: CASSEGLAGDINTGELFF. The CDR3 DNA sequence: TGTGCCAGCAGTGAAGGACTAGCGGGAGATATTAACACCGGGGAGCTGTTTTTT. The variable domain in full, completed from reference TRBV2 and TRBJ2-2, reads EPEVTQTPSHQVTQMGQEVILRCVPISNHLYFYWYRQILGQKVEFLVSFYNNEISEKSEIFDDQFSVERPDGSNFTLKIRSTKLEDSAMYFCASSEGLAGDINTGELFFGEGSRLTVL.

The chain recombines TRBV6-2 or TRBV6-3 with TRBJ1-2; no clear D gene. CDR1 is MNHEY, CDR2 SVGEGT, per germline. Deletions cut 2 bases from V and 7 bases from J, with 17 bases between. This CDR3 has 15 amino acids. The CDR3 loop is CASSYEFGTDGGYTF. Here the CDR3 DNA reads TGTGCCAGCAGTTACGAATTCGGAACAGACGGTGGCTACACCTTC.

The chain links TRBV4-3 to TRBJ2-5, with D possibly TRBD2 on 5 matching bases. Germline V gene sequence: CDR1 LGHNA, CDR2 YSLEER. The V end lost 4 bases, the J end lost 5 bases, and 5 bases lay between the germline ends. The CDR3 has 11 residues. As DNA, the CDR3 is TGCGCCAGCAGCCGAGGGGAGACCCAGTACTTC. Encoded protein: CASSRGETQYF.

The chain links TRBV5-5 to TRBJ1-1, with 9 nucleotides matching TRBD1. Germline values: CDR1 SGHKS, CDR2 YYEKEE (reference sequence). J lost 2 bases, V lost 4 bases, and 9 bases had no gene match. This CDR3 region has 16 residues. CDR3 DNA sequence: TGTGCCAGCAGCCCAGGGGACAGGGCCGCAAACACTGAAGCTTTCTTT. It yields the protein CASSPGDRAANTEAFF.

The chain uses TRBV18 and TRBJ1-5; D gene unclear. Germline V gene lookup returns CDR1 KGHSH and CDR2 LQKENI. This CDR3 spans 14 amino acids. Trimming removed 3 bases from V and 1 base from J, with 7 bases in between. CDR3 residues: CASSPDWSNQPQHF. The CDR3 coding sequence is TGTGCCAGCTCACCCGACTGGAGCAATCAGCCCCAGCATTTT.

The chain employs TRBV27 and TRBJ1-2; D ambiguous. The CDR3 length is 13 residues. V lost 0 bases and J lost 4, with 6 bases in between. The V gene's germline CDR1 is MNHEY and CDR2 SMNVEV (reference sequence). CDR3 DNA sequence: TGTGCCAGCAGTTTATCGGGCACCTATGGCTACACCTTC. As protein: CASSLSGTYGYTF.

The rearrangement joins TRBV6-2 or TRBV6-3 to TRBJ2-7, with 9 nucleotides matching TRBD2. CDR3 length: 14 amino acids. CDR1 is MNHEY, CDR2 SVGEGT, per germline. Trimming cost V 7 bases and J 6 bases; bases outside gene matches: 10. The CDR3 nucleotides are TGTGCCAGCACCCCGCAGCGGGAGGCAACCGAGCAGTACTTC. Its protein product is CASTPQREATEQYF.

Here the CDR3 reads CAIQGQASYGYTF. In DNA, the CDR3 is TGTGCCATCCAGGGACAAGCTAGCTATGGCTACACCTTC. The chain uses TRBV2 and TRBJ1-2, with TRBD1 as a possible D gene (6 bases). V dropped 10 bases and J dropped 4 bases, with 16 bases sitting between them. Per germline, CDR1 SNHLY and CDR2 FYNNEI. There are 13 residues in the CDR3. The entire variable domain, with the rest obtained from reference TRBV2 and TRBJ1-2, is as follows: EPEVTQTPSHQVTQMGQEVILRCVPISNHLYFYWYRQILGQKVEFLVSFYNNEISEKSEIFDDQFSVERPDGSNFTLKIRSTKLEDSAMYFCAIQGQASYGYTFGSGTRLTVV.

The rearrangement joins TRBV5-1 to TRBJ1-1; D is perhaps TRBD1 (6 bases). The V end was cut by 2 bases, the J end by 4 bases, with 24 bases between. CDR1 and CDR2 (germline): SGHRS, YFSETQ. The CDR3 length is 18 residues. CDR3 in amino acids: CASSFNSGQSFFGTEAFF. CDR3 DNA: TGCGCCAGCAGCTTTAATTCCGGACAGTCCTTTTTCGGCACTGAAGCTTTCTTT.

This sequence joins TRBV5-1 and TRBJ2-3; 11 positions match TRBD2. This CDR3 is built from 16 residues. With 4 bases clipped from V and 8 bases from J, the junction kept 12 bases outside the gene matches. The germline V gene encodes CDR1 SGHRS and CDR2 YFSETQ. CDR3: CASSRGTSGMPGTQYF. CDR3 nucleotides: TGCGCCAGCAGCAGAGGGACTAGCGGAATGCCGGGTACGCAGTATTTT.

V gene TRBV5-4 combines with J gene TRBJ2-3; TRBD2 is a possible D gene (7 bases). Germline CDR1 reads SGHNT; CDR2 reads YYREEE (reference sequence). The CDR3 runs 16 residues. V shed 2 bases and J shed 6 bases, with 19 bases lying between them. The chain's CDR3 is CASSLRGGVSLDTQYF. The CDR3 DNA is TGTGCCAGCAGCTTAAGGGGGGGGGTGTCGCTTGATACGCAGTATTTT. Based on the CDR3 plus reference TRBV5-4 and TRBJ2-3, the full variable domain is ETGVTQSPTHLIKTRGQQVTLRCSSQSGHNTVSWYQQALGQGPQFIFQYYREEENGRGNFPPRFSGLQFPNYSSELNVNALELDDSALYLCASSLRGGVSLDTQYFGPGTRLTVL.

This clone has a handful of counts. The CDR3 region is CASREDRGNEAFF. The CDR3 DNA reads TGTGCCAGCAGAGAAGACAGGGGAAATGAAGCTTTCTTT. The rearrangement links TRBV12-3 or TRBV12-4 to TRBJ1-1; 8 bases match TRBD1. The CDR3 consists of 13 residues. V trimming: 6 bases; J trimming: 7 bases; junction bases outside the gene matches: 7.

To note about this clone: An end of the junction does not agree with germline; a read error may underlie this. The chain has TRBV2 and TRBJ2-5; D is unresolved. CDR1 is SNHLY and CDR2 is FYNNEI in the germline V gene. The CDR3 has 13 amino acids. The CDR3 loop is CASMIGPREAQYF. DNA of the CDR3: TGTGCCAGCATGATAGGCCCAAGAGAGGCCCAGTACTTC.

The gene calls are TRBV30 and TRBJ1-2; D might be TRBD1 (5 bases). The CDR3 has 15 amino acids. Germline V lookup: CDR1 GTSNPN, CDR2 SVGIG (reference sequence). With 2 bases removed from V and 6 bases from J, the gap between germline ends came to 19 bases. The CDR3 coding sequence is TGTGCCTGGAGTCAACGCGGGACCGGAGGGAATGGCTACACCTTC. As protein: CAWSQRGTGGNGYTF.

This chain joins TRBV6-1 and TRBJ2-7, with D perhaps TRBD1 (7 bases). V gave up 0 bases and J gave up 6 bases, with 21 bases separating them. CDR1 is MNHNS and CDR2 is SASEGT in the germline V gene. This CDR3 region has 17 residues. Here the CDR3 DNA reads TGTGCCAGCAGTGAAGCCACGGGCGGGGCAGGGGGTTTCGAGCAGTACTTC. Its protein product is CASSEATGGAGGFEQYF.

J is TRBJ2-1 and V is TRBV7-2, with 8 positions matching TRBD2. Germline-derived CDR1 and CDR2 are SGHTA and FQGNSA. J was trimmed by 4 bases and V by 3 bases; bases with no gene match: 5. This CDR3 region has 15 residues. The CDR3 DNA sequence: TGTGCCAGCAGCTTTGGCGGGGGGCCTTACAATGAGCAGTTCTTC. Its protein product is CASSFGGGPYNEQFF.

This chain connects TRBV10-1 to TRBJ2-3, with 9 bases that match TRBD2. CDR3 size: 14 residues. The V gene end was trimmed by 7 bases and the J gene end by 2 bases; junction bases not matched to a gene: 4. CDR1 is WNHNN and CDR2 is SYGVQD in the germline V gene (reference sequence). This CDR3 is CASKASGDTDTQYF. CDR3 nucleotide sequence: TGCGCCAGCAAGGCTAGCGGGGACACAGATACGCAGTATTTT.

On this clone itself: Additional DNA sequences in this sample encode the identical CDR3. V is TRBV5-8 and J is TRBJ1-4; D may be TRBD1 (5 bases). The length of the CDR3 is 14 residues. Trimming pared 6 bases from V and 3 bases from J, leaving 12 bases between. CDR1 is SGHTS and CDR2 is YDEGEE in the germline V gene. This chain's CDR3 is CASKNDRPNEKLFF. The CDR3 DNA follows: TGTGCCAGCAAGAATGACAGACCTAATGAAAAACTGTTTTTT. The full variable domain, completed using reference TRBV5-8 and TRBJ1-4, is EAGVTQSPTHLIKTRGQQATLRCSPISGHTSVYWYQQALGLGLQFLLWYDEGEERNRGNFPPRFSGRQFPNYSSELNVNALELEDSALYLCASKNDRPNEKLFFGSGTQLSVL.

The rearrangement uses TRBV18 and TRBJ2-5; D may be TRBD2 (5 bases). CDR1 KGHSH and CDR2 LQKENI come from the germline V gene. The CDR3 length is 13 residues. V lost 2 bases and J lost 4, with 8 bases in between. The CDR3 coding sequence is TGTGCCAGCTCACCAAGGACTCGAGAGACCCAGTACTTC. Translation gives CASSPRTRETQYF.

This chain connects TRBV9 to TRBJ1-1; D may be TRBD1 (6 bases). In germline, CDR1 is SGDLS, CDR2 YYNGEE. This CDR3 comprises 13 residues. Trimming took 1 base from V and 4 from J, leaving 8 bases between them. The CDR3 spells CASSVRGGTEAFF. DNA for the CDR3: TGTGCCAGCAGCGTAAGAGGGGGCACTGAAGCTTTCTTT.

V is TRBV18 and J is TRBJ1-2; no definite D call. This CDR3 is 13 amino acids long. Trimming cost V 3 bases and J 3 bases, with 8 bases left between them. Germline-derived CDR1 and CDR2 are KGHSH and LQKENI. The DNA of the CDR3 is TGTGCCAGCTCACCGAACCAGGACTATGGCTACACCTTC. It translates to CASSPNQDYGYTF.

The rearrangement uses TRBV25-1 and TRBJ2-5, with D unclear. The CDR3 spans 14 residues. The V gene's germline CDR1 is MGHDK and CDR2 SYGVNS. The V gene lost 3 bases and the J gene lost 2 bases, with 10 bases spanning the gap. In DNA, the CDR3 is TGTGCCAGCAGTGACCGTCGGTTTCAAGAGACCCAGTACTTC. Its translation: CASSDRRFQETQYF.

The chain is built from TRBV28 and TRBJ2-7; TRBD2 aligns across 14 bases. This CDR3 spans 18 amino acids. Germline V gives CDR1 MDHEN, CDR2 SYDVKM. V was pared by 6 bases and J by 7 bases, with 17 bases of the junction left unmatched. DNA of the CDR3: TGTGCCAGCAGCCCCGGGACTAGCGGGGGCTACCTAGATGGGGAGCAGTACTTC. Protein product: CASSPGTSGGYLDGEQYF.

This chain joins TRBV4-3 and TRBJ1-1, with TRBD1 as a possible D gene (5 bases). The CDR3 totals 15 residues. V was cut by 3 bases and J by 1 base, with 12 bases left in between. Germline CDR1 LGHNA, CDR2 YSLEER. This chain's CDR3 is CASSQKYGGNTEAFF. CDR3 sequence (DNA): TGCGCCAGCAGCCAGAAATACGGGGGGAACACTGAAGCTTTCTTT.

This chain links TRBV5-1 with TRBJ1-1, with TRBD1 as a possible D gene (6 bases). Trimming removed 0 bases from V and 0 bases from J, with 9 bases in between. Germline V gives CDR1 SGHRS, CDR2 YFSETQ. This CDR3 has 15 amino acids. The chain's CDR3 is CASSLGTGMNTEAFF. CDR3 sequence (DNA): TGCGCCAGCAGCTTGGGTACAGGGATGAACACTGAAGCTTTCTTT.

A few counts support this clone. The chain is built from TRBV7-9 and TRBJ2-7; possibly TRBD2 for D (5 bases). The CDR3 consists of 14 residues. Germline lookup yields CDR1 SEHNR and CDR2 FQNEAQ (reference sequence). With 10 bases removed from V and 0 bases from J, the gap between germline ends came to 16 bases. CDR3 bases: TGTGCCATCCCAAAGAGGGAGCGCTCCTACGAGCAGTACTTC. Its translation is CAIPKRERSYEQYF.

The V gene is TRBV19, the J gene TRBJ2-7, with TRBD1 matching 10 bases. The V segment lost 5 bases and the J segment 4 bases; nucleotides outside the gene matches: 5. CDR1 LNHDA and CDR2 SQIVND come from the germline V gene (reference sequence). The length of the CDR3 is 14 residues. The CDR3 sequence is CASSLRDRGYEQYF. CDR3 coding DNA: TGTGCCAGTAGTCTCCGGGACAGGGGTTACGAGCAGTACTTC.